This TCR beta chain was captured in a study of control samples from healthy donors and cancer patients. Assay: immunoSEQ multiplex PCR; the TCRdb copy retains only in-frame clones and omits some. The sample records tens of thousands of clones, around 78% being singletons. The germline V gene encodes CDR1 MNHEY and CDR2 SMNVEV (reference sequence). The V segment lost 2 bases and the J segment 7 bases; nucleotides outside the gene matches: 8. CDR3 length equals 16 residues. This clonotype was sampled from a man aged 55-75 years in good health. The V gene is TRBV27, the J gene TRBJ1-4; 9 positions match TRBD1. Material: blood. This CDR3 reads CASSLRWTGAAEKLFF. CDR3 DNA: TGTGCCAGCAGTTTACGCTGGACAGGGGCAGCTGAAAAACTGTTTTTT.